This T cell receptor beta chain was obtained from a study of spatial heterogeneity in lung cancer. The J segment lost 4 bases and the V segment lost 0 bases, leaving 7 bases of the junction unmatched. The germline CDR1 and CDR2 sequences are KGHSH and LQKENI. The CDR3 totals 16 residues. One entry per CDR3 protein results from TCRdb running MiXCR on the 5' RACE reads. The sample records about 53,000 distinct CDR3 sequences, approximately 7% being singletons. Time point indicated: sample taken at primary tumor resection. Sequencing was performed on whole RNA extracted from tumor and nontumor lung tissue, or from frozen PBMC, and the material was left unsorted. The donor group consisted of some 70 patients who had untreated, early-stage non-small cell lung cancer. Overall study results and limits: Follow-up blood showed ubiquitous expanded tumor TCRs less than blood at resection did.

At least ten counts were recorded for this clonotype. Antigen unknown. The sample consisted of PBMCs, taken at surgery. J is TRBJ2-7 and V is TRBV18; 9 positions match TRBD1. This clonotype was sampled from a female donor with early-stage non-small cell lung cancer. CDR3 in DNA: TGTGCCAGCTCACCACCCACCGGGACAGGGACATACGAGCAGTACTTC. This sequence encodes CASSPPTGTGTYEQYF.